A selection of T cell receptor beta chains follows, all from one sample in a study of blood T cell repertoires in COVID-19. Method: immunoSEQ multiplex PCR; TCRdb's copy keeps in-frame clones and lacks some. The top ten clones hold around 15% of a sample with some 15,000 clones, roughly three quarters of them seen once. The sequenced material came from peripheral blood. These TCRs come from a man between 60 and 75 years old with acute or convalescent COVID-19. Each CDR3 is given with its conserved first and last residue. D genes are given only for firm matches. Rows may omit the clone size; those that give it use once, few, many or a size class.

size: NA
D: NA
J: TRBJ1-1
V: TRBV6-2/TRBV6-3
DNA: TGTGCCAGCAGTTATCCCCCGCCGACCCAGTTTGGAGCGATTGAGAACACTGAAGCTTTCTTT
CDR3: CASSYPPPTQFGAIENTEAFF

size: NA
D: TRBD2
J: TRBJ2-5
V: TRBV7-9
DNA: TGTGCCAGCAGCACAGGACTAGCGGGAGAGACCCAGTACTTC
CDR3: CASSTGLAGETQYF

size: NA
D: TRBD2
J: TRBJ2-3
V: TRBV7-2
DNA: TGTGCCAGCAGCTTGACTAGCGCTACAGATACGCAGTATTTT
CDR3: CASSLTSATDTQYF

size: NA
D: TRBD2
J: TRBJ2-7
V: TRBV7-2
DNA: TGTGCCAGCAGCCTCCGGGGTAGCGGGAGTTACGAGCAGTACTTC
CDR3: CASSLRGSGSYEQYF

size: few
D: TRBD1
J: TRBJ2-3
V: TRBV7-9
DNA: TGTGCCAGCAGCCTACGGGACAGTGCCACAGATACGCAGTATTTT
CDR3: CASSLRDSATDTQYF

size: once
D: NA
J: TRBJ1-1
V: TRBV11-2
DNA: TGTGCCAGCAGCGATCACAGGGAAGCTTTCTTT
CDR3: CASSDHREAFF

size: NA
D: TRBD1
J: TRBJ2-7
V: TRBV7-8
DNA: TGTGCCAGCAGCTTAGTGGGGGACAGTACCTACGAGCAGTACTTC
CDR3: CASSLVGDSTYEQYF